Below, 25 T cell receptor beta chains from the same sample are listed, as sequenced in a study of cytomegalovirus exposure and HLA in healthy donors. Profiling relied on immunoSEQ multiplex PCR, and the TCRdb table lists in-frame clones only, not all of them. There are 150,000 to 200,000 clones in the sample; about 80% occur only once, and around 7% lies in the top ten. Sequencing used PBMCs. The receptor set was obtained from a man aged 18 to 29 in good health and CMV-seropositive.

This chain links TRBV9 with TRBJ2-7, with 8 positions matching TRBD1. The V segment lost 0 bases and the J segment 3 bases; nucleotides outside the gene matches: 5. The CDR3 loop spans 15 amino acids. Germline V gene sequence: CDR1 SGDLS, CDR2 YYNGEE. The CDR3 loop is CASSVGTGGIYEQYF. The CDR3 DNA sequence: TGTGCCAGCAGCGTAGGTACAGGGGGAATCTACGAGCAGTACTTC.

The chain links TRBV27 to TRBJ2-1; 10 bases align to TRBD1. CDR1 MNHEY and CDR2 SMNVEV come from the germline V gene (reference sequence). The CDR3 has 15 amino acids. J gave up 2 bases and V 5 bases, and 3 bases lay outside the gene matches. The CDR3 sequence: CASSPDRGPYNEQFF. DNA for the CDR3: TGTGCCAGCAGTCCTGACAGGGGGCCCTACAATGAGCAGTTCTTC.

The V gene is TRBV4-3, the J gene TRBJ2-6; 9 bases are shared with TRBD1. Per the germline V gene, CDR1 is LGHNA and CDR2 is YSLEER. With 4 bases clipped from V and 0 bases from J, the junction kept 10 bases outside the gene matches. The CDR3 length is 19 residues. CDR3 in amino acids: CASSPFDRGGSSGANVLTF. Here the CDR3 DNA reads TGCGCCAGCAGCCCCTTCGACAGGGGGGGCAGCTCTGGGGCCAACGTCCTGACTTTC.

V gene TRBV18 combines with J gene TRBJ2-2, with 9 bases that match TRBD1. This CDR3 contains 18 residues. CDR1 and CDR2 from the germline V gene are KGHSH and LQKENI. J gave up 6 bases and V 1 base, and 12 bases lay outside the gene matches. The CDR3 region has the DNA TGTGCCAGCTCACCACGGGGCTTCGGGACAGGGTTTTCCGGGGAGCTGTTTTTT. Translated, it gives CASSPRGFGTGFSGELFF. The full variable domain, its missing parts supplied by reference TRBV18 and TRBJ2-2, is NAGVMQNPRHLVRRRGQEARLRCSPMKGHSHVYWYRQLPEEGLKFMVYLQKENIIDESGMPKERFSAEFPKEGPSILRIQQVVRGDSAAYFCASSPRGFGTGFSGELFFGEGSRLTVL.

This clone was observed many times. The rearrangement joins TRBV13 to TRBJ2-1; 8 bases match TRBD2. CDR3 size: 17 residues. Germline values: CDR1 PRHDT, CDR2 FYEKMQ (reference sequence). V gave up 5 bases and J gave up 3 bases; unmatched junction bases: 12. As DNA, the CDR3 is TGTGCCAGCAGCCCCTGGAAAGCGGGAGCTAGCTACAATGAGCAGTTCTTC. Its translation is CASSPWKAGASYNEQFF.

The chain joins TRBV30 to TRBJ1-2; D perhaps matches TRBD1 (5 bases). The CDR3 sequence is 13 residues long. Germline V gene lookup returns CDR1 GTSNPN and CDR2 SVGIG (reference sequence). V was clipped by 0 bases and J by 8 bases, with 13 bases between them. This CDR3 reads CAWSVGRDGGYTF. CDR3 coding DNA: TGTGCCTGGAGTGTAGGCAGGGATGGCGGCTACACCTTC.

This chain joins TRBV5-4 and TRBJ1-1; a weak D match, TRBD1 (5 bases). The ends were cut back, 7 bases at V and 5 bases at J, with 18 bases in the middle. The V gene's germline CDR1 is SGHNT and CDR2 YYREEE (reference sequence). This CDR3 has 14 residues. CDR3 protein: CASAGGGERTEAFF. The CDR3 nucleotides read TGTGCCAGCGCCGGCGGGGGGGAAAGGACTGAAGCTTTCTTT.

V gene TRBV6-6 combines with J gene TRBJ2-1; TRBD2 agrees at 9 bases. This CDR3 region has 15 residues. Trimming removed 3 bases from V and 6 bases from J; junction bases left unmatched: 6. CDR1 is MNHNY and CDR2 is SVGAGI in the germline V gene (reference sequence). CDR3 sequence: CASSYAGGRGNEQFF. CDR3 sequence (DNA): TGTGCCAGCAGTTATGCGGGAGGGAGGGGCAATGAGCAGTTCTTC.

This sequence joins TRBV21-1 and TRBJ2-4; whether TRBD1, the table's D call, matches the DNA was not checked. TRBV21-1 is a known pseudogene. This CDR3 is 19 amino acids long. CDR3 coding DNA: TGTGCCAGCAGCAAAAAGGACCGGGACAGGGCCCTCGCCAAAAACATTCAGTACTTC. Translating gives CASSKKDRDRALAKNIQYF.

This clone was counted a single time. The V gene is TRBV4-1, the J gene TRBJ2-7, with D possibly being TRBD2 (5 bases). Per germline, CDR1 MGHRA and CDR2 YSYEKL. CDR3 length: 15 residues. Trimming took 1 base from V and 1 from J, leaving 11 bases between them. CDR3 residues: CASSQVGAESYEQYF. The CDR3 coding sequence is TGCGCCAGCAGCCAAGTCGGAGCGGAATCCTACGAGCAGTACTTC.

The rearrangement joins TRBV27 to TRBJ2-7; perhaps TRBD1 as D (5 bases). Trimming pared 3 bases from V and 6 bases from J, leaving 15 bases between. Per germline, CDR1 MNHEY and CDR2 SMNVEV (reference sequence). The length of the CDR3 is 14 residues. The CDR3 protein is CASSFWGSPREQYF. CDR3 nucleotide sequence: TGTGCCAGCAGTTTCTGGGGCAGCCCGCGCGAGCAGTACTTC.

The chain uses TRBV13 and TRBJ2-1, with TRBD1 matching 11 bases. The CDR3 has 15 residues. V was pared by 2 bases and J by 7 bases, with 4 bases of the junction left unmatched. The V gene's germline CDR1 is PRHDT and CDR2 FYEKMQ (reference sequence). CDR3 amino acids: CASSLSGTGGNEQFF. The CDR3 DNA reads as TGTGCCAGCAGCTTATCTGGGACAGGGGGGAATGAGCAGTTCTTC.

This chain uses TRBV13 with TRBJ1-4, with D possibly being TRBD1 (5 bases). The ends were cut back, 11 bases at V and 3 bases at J, with 16 bases in the middle. Germline CDR1 is PRHDT and CDR2 is FYEKMQ (reference sequence). This CDR3 region has 14 residues. The CDR3 coding sequence is TGTGCCGGGACTGTGGGGGGTGCTAATGAAAAACTGTTTTTT. As protein: CAGTVGGANEKLFF. The full variable domain, completed using reference TRBV13 and TRBJ1-4, is AAGVIQSPRHLIKEKRETATLKCYPIPRHDTVYWYQQGPGQDPQFLISFYEKMQSDKGSIPDRFSAQQFSDYHSELNMSSLELGDSALYFCAGTVGGANEKLFFGSGTQLSVL.

The rearrangement uses TRBV7-3 and TRBJ2-1; D perhaps matches TRBD1 (6 bases). The CDR3 totals 15 residues. Germline V lookup: CDR1 SGHTA, CDR2 FQGTGA. V dropped 0 bases and J dropped 0 bases, with 6 bases sitting between them. DNA of the CDR3: TGTGCCAGCAGCTTAACAGGGGGCTCCTACAATGAGCAGTTCTTC. It encodes CASSLTGGSYNEQFF. The complete variable domain, with remaining parts taken from reference TRBV7-3 and TRBJ2-1, reads GAGVSQTPSNKVTEKGKYVELRCDPISGHTALYWYRQSLGQGPEFLIYFQGTGAADDSGLPNDRFFAVRPEGSVSTLKIQRTERGDSAVYLCASSLTGGSYNEQFFGPGTRLTVL.

The V and J genes are TRBV13 and TRBJ2-5; 12 bases line up with TRBD2. The CDR3 runs 17 residues. CDR1 and CDR2 (germline): PRHDT, FYEKMQ (reference sequence). V shed 3 bases and J 1 base; nucleotides not matched to a gene: 6. The CDR3 bases are TGTGCCAGCAGCTTCCCCCCTAGCGGGAGGGTCCAAGAGACCCAGTACTTC. It codes for CASSFPPSGRVQETQYF. The whole variable domain, filled in from reference TRBV13 and TRBJ2-5, reads AAGVIQSPRHLIKEKRETATLKCYPIPRHDTVYWYQQGPGQDPQFLISFYEKMQSDKGSIPDRFSAQQFSDYHSELNMSSLELGDSALYFCASSFPPSGRVQETQYFGPGTRLLVL.

The V gene is TRBV30, the J gene TRBJ2-1, with D possibly TRBD2 on 6 matching bases. The CDR3 is 14 amino acids. The germline gives CDR1 GTSNPN, CDR2 SVGIG (reference sequence). V lost 0 bases, J lost 8 bases, and 14 bases lay in between. The CDR3 sequence: CAWSVGGSRYEQFF. CDR3 nucleotides: TGTGCCTGGAGTGTTGGAGGGAGTAGGTATGAGCAGTTCTTC.

The chain carries TRBV4-2 and TRBJ2-5; no clear D. This CDR3 contains 15 residues. Germline CDR1 is LGHNA and CDR2 is YNFKEQ. V lost 0 bases and J 5 bases, leaving 13 bases between the germline ends. CDR3 sequence: CASSQDRYARETQYF. The CDR3 DNA follows: TGTGCCAGCAGCCAAGATAGGTACGCGCGGGAGACCCAGTACTTC.

This clone was observed at least ten times. The limits of the CDR3 on the DNA are not certain, so only TCRdb's listed CDR3 is given. The CDR3 loop reads CASSLSLRGGNQPQHF. This sequence joins TRBV6-5 and TRBJ1-5. Germline V CDR1 and CDR2: MNHEY, SVGAGI. With termini counted, the CDR3 has 16 amino acids.

The V and J genes are TRBV2 and TRBJ2-5, with 9 bases lining up with TRBD1. Trimming took 3 bases from V and 1 from J; bases not matched to a gene: 9. Germline loops: CDR1 SNHLY, CDR2 FYNNEI. The CDR3 is 17 amino acids. The CDR3 sequence is CASSDPRQGGVQETQYF. CDR3 nucleotides: TGTGCCAGCAGTGACCCACGACAGGGGGGGGTCCAAGAGACCCAGTACTTC.

This clone was seen once. This sequence joins TRBV7-9 and TRBJ2-7; tentatively, D is TRBD2 (6 bases). The V and J ends lost 4 bases and 7 bases respectively, with 20 bases between them. Germline CDR1 reads SEHNR; CDR2 reads FQNEAQ (reference sequence). The CDR3 length is 15 residues. The CDR3 is CASSSKGGALEEQYF. The CDR3 DNA follows: TGTGCCAGCAGCTCCAAAGGCGGGGCGCTAGAGGAGCAGTACTTC.

The chain couples TRBV7-2 to TRBJ2-7, with 7 bases that match TRBD2. V was pared by 1 base and J by 2 bases, with 8 bases of the junction left unmatched. The CDR3 extends over 16 amino acids. Germline CDR1 and CDR2: SGHTA and FQGNSA. CDR3 coding DNA: TGTGCCAGCAGCTTAGAAAGGCTAGCGGATACCTACGAGCAGTACTTC. Protein sequence: CASSLERLADTYEQYF. Variable domain in full (rest from reference TRBV7-2 and TRBJ2-7): GAGVSQSPSNKVTEKGKDVELRCDPISGHTALYWYRQSLGQGLEFLIYFQGNSAPDKSGLPSDRFSAERTGGSVSTLTIQRTQQEDSAVYLCASSLERLADTYEQYFGPGTRLTVT.

The chain recombines TRBV18 with TRBJ1-2; TRBD1 matches 8 bases. Germline V gives CDR1 KGHSH, CDR2 LQKENI. The J segment lost 8 bases and the V segment lost 5 bases, leaving 10 bases of the junction unmatched. The CDR3 loop spans 14 amino acids. The CDR3 protein is CASSASDRVKGYTF. The CDR3 bases are TGTGCCAGCTCAGCCTCGGACAGGGTCAAGGGCTACACCTTC.

The chain links TRBV27 to TRBJ2-5; 16 bases agree with TRBD2. J gave up 3 bases and V 4 bases, and 8 bases lay outside the gene matches. This CDR3 has 18 residues. CDR1 is MNHEY and CDR2 is SMNVEV in the germline V gene (reference sequence). The CDR3 sequence: CASSSAGLAGGIEETQYF. For the CDR3, the DNA is TGTGCCAGCAGTTCCGCGGGACTAGCGGGAGGGATAGAAGAGACCCAGTACTTC.

This clone was recorded only once. The chain carries TRBV28 and TRBJ2-7, with TRBD1 matching 8 bases. The V gene end was trimmed by 3 bases and the J gene end by 3 bases; junction bases not matched to a gene: 13. There are 17 residues in the CDR3. CDR1 and CDR2 from the germline V gene are MDHEN and SYDVKM. The CDR3 DNA is TGTGCCAGCAGTTTCATAAACCCGGGACAGGAGTTCTACGAGCAGTACTTC. Its translation: CASSFINPGQEFYEQYF. Full variable domain (outside the CDR3, taken from reference TRBV28 and TRBJ2-7): DVKVTQSSRYLVKRTGEKVFLECVQDMDHENMFWYRQDPGLGLRLIYFSYDVKMKEKGDIPEGYSVSREKKERFSLILESASTNQTSMYLCASSFINPGQEFYEQYFGPGTRLTVT.

The chain links TRBV21-1 to TRBJ2-7; the DNA was not used to check the table's D call, TRBD2. TRBV21-1 is termed a pseudogene. This CDR3 has 16 amino acids. CDR3 in DNA: TGTGCCAGCAGTTACAGGGGGGGACTAGCGAGGAACGAGCAGTACTTC. Translation gives CASSYRGGLARNEQYF.